This TCR beta chain was retrieved from a study of T cells in Graves' hyperthyroidism and ophthalmopathy. Whole-study results and caveats: Among clonotypes expanded in thyroid above 0.001, most were also found in blood.

V gave up 2 bases and J gave up 4 bases; unmatched junction bases: 8. Germline CDR1 SQVTM, CDR2 ANQGSEA. The CDR3 is 15 residues long. This clonotype has only a few counts. The antigen is not known. Recently diagnosed hyperthyroidism of less than 2 months' duration affected patients aged 18 to 65. Fresh peripheral blood, roughly 9.8 ml of it, supplied the PBMCs. It was RNA transcripts that yielded the amplified TCR beta CDR3 regions. The HTBI primer set served for first-round RT-PCR of the TCR CDR3. TCRdb passed the multiplex PCR reads through MiXCR, listing each CDR3 protein once. The sample lists under 300,000 distinct CDR3 sequences, roughly 15% occurring once.

The source of this sequence is a woman between 40 and 50 years old with Graves' hyperthyroidism. The chain combines TRBV29-1 with TRBJ2-5; 9 bases are shared with TRBD2. Sequencing used blood. Here the CDR3 reads CSVEWLAGVGETQYF. The DNA of the CDR3 is TGCAGCGTTGAATGGTTAGCGGGAGTAGGAGAGACCCAGTACTTC.